This TCR beta chain was retrieved from a study of blood T cell repertoires in COVID-19. Per germline, CDR1 ENHRY and CDR2 SYGVKD. This CDR3 comprises 15 residues. With V trimmed by 0 bases and J by 7 bases, 6 bases remained unmatched. The assay was immunoSEQ multiplex PCR, and TCRdb's table has in-frame clones only and misses some. The data show 50,000 to 65,000 clones, 65% to 90% seen once. The origin of this receptor is a man in his forties or fifties with active COVID-19. V and J are TRBV10-3 and TRBJ2-5; 9 bases are a match to TRBD2. The sequencing input was peripheral blood. CDR3 loop: CAISESAGGPGTQYF. Written as DNA, the CDR3 is TGTGCCATCAGTGAGTCGGCGGGGGGGCCAGGGACCCAGTACTTC.